This T cell receptor (beta chain) was recorded in a study of blood T cell repertoires in COVID-19. At the level of the study: Sample material is recorded as cDNA or gDNA derived from T cells, B-cell-depleted T cells, or PBMCs.

This clone was counted once. Authors' processing steps: Estimation of nucleated cell counts relied on the amplification of reference gene primers. Method: immunoSEQ multiplex PCR; TCRdb's copy keeps in-frame clones and lacks some. V and J calls plus clone size are reproduced from that table; the DNA served to infer D and trimming. This sample has just over 80,000 clones; approximately 80% occur once, and the top ten carry 44%. CDR3 length: 14 amino acids. V was clipped by 1 base and J by 3 bases, with 12 bases between them. From germline, CDR1 is SQVTM and CDR2 ANQGSEA. Source material: peripheral blood. This TCR came from a man older than 75 with acute or convalescent COVID-19. The J gene is TRBJ1-1, the V gene TRBV29-1; D call uncertain. The CDR3 here is CSVEGAAAHTEAFF. The DNA of the CDR3 is TGCAGCGTTGAAGGTGCGGCAGCGCACACTGAAGCTTTCTTT.